The clone carrying this T cell receptor beta chain was seen many times. What it recognizes is unknown. This specimen comes from a study of spatial heterogeneity in lung cancer. Study overall: Raw reads contained each unique TCR and UMI combination more than ten times on average.

Whole-study findings and limits: Resection saw ubiquitous expanded tumor TCRs appear in blood more than follow-up did.

Time point meaning: sample taken at primary tumor resection. The input material, whole RNA from tumor, nontumor lung or frozen PBMC, was sequenced unsorted. Samples were donated by 72 untreated early-stage non-small cell lung cancer patients. The study tagged each TCR cDNA molecule with a unique molecular identifier. Via MiXCR, TCRdb re-called the 5' RACE reads, giving one row per CDR3 protein. Of 45,000 to 55,000 distinct CDR3 sequences detected, less than 6% appear once; the ten largest clones hold roughly 11%. Trimming cost V 3 bases and J 5 bases, with 16 bases left between them. Per germline, CDR1 LNHNV and CDR2 YYDKDF (reference sequence). The CDR3 is 15 amino acids.

The chain uses TRBV15 and TRBJ1-1; maybe TRBD1 (6 bases). This clonotype was sampled from a male donor with early-stage non-small cell lung cancer. Sequencing used PBMCs, obtained at surgery. The DNA for the CDR3 is TGTGCCACCAGCAGGAACCGGGACATCGGAACTGAAGCTTTCTTT. This codes for CATSRNRDIGTEAFF.